Shown below are 5 T cell receptor beta chains from a single sample sequenced in a study of shared clonotypes between healthy human individuals. Repertoires were generated with immunoSEQ multiplex PCR, while TCRdb's copy carries only in-frame clones and drops some. Of 2.3 million or so clones detected, approximately 93% appear once; the ten largest clones hold 0.35% to 0.45%. Sequencing was done on a sample of naive CD4+ T cells from PBMCs. As for subset: CD45RA+ positively selected. These receptor sequences come from a man younger than 35 in good health. Some clones in this sample may be carry-over from other donors' samples.

The gene calls are TRBV7-9 and TRBJ1-5; TRBD1 matches at 8 bases. The V gene end was trimmed by 5 bases and the J gene end by 5 bases; junction bases not matched to a gene: 8. The CDR3 is 15 residues long. Germline loops: CDR1 SEHNR, CDR2 FQNEAQ (reference sequence). CDR3 coding DNA: TGTGCCAGCAGCCTGACCGGGACAGGCGATCAGCCCCAGCATTTT. It specifies CASSLTGTGDQPQHF.

J is TRBJ1-2 and V is TRBV4-1, with 8 bases matching TRBD1. Trimming removed 4 bases from V and 5 bases from J; junction bases left unmatched: 12. The germline V gene encodes CDR1 MGHRA and CDR2 YSYEKL. The CDR3 covers 16 residues. CDR3 DNA sequence: TGCGCCAGCAGCCGGAATTCAGGGGGCAATCGGTATGGCTACACCTTC. Amino acid sequence: CASSRNSGGNRYGYTF.

This chain connects TRBV10-3 to TRBJ2-7; TRBD1 aligns across 8 bases. The V gene end was trimmed by 6 bases and the J gene end by 7 bases; junction bases not matched to a gene: 5. The CDR3 has 12 residues. Germline-derived CDR1 and CDR2 are ENHRY and SYGVKD. CDR3 sequence (DNA): TGTGCCATCAGGGAGACAGGGGAGGAGCAGTACTTC. It is translated as CAIRETGEEQYF.

The V gene is TRBV7-2, the J gene TRBJ2-2, with a tentative D call TRBD2 (6 bases). This CDR3 contains 14 residues. Germline values: CDR1 SGHTA, CDR2 FQGNSA. V dropped 2 bases and J dropped 3 bases, with 7 bases sitting between them. In DNA, the CDR3 is TGTGCCAGCAGCTTAACGGGAGACACCGGGGAGCTGTTTTTT. Encoded protein: CASSLTGDTGELFF.

The chain joins TRBV28 to TRBJ2-7; 14 bases are a match to TRBD2. CDR3 size: 14 residues. Germline lookup yields CDR1 MDHEN and CDR2 SYDVKM. V was pared by 10 bases and J by 6 bases, with 8 bases of the junction left unmatched. CDR3 DNA: TGTGCCACCCAAAGACTAGCGGGAGGGAGCGAGCAGTACTTC. It codes for CATQRLAGGSEQYF.